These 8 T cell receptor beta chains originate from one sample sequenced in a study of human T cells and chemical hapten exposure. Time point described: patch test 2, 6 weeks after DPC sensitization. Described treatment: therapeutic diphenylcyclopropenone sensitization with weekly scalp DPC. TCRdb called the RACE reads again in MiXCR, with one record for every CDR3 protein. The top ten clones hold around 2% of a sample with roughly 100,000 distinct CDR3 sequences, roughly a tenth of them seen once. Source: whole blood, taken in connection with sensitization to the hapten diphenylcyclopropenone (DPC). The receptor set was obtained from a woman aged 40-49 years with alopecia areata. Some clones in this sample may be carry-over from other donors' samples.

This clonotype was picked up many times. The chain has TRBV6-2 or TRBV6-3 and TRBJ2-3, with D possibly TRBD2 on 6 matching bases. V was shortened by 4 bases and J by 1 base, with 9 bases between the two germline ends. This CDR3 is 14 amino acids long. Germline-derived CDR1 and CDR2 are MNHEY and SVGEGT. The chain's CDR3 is CASSWASGTDTQYF. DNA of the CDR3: TGTGCCAGCAGTTGGGCTAGCGGCACAGATACGCAGTATTTT.

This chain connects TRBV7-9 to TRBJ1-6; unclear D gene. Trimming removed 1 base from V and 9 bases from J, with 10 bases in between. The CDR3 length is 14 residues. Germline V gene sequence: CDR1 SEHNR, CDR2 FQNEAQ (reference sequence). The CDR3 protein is CASSLGQFASPLHF. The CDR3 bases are TGTGCCAGCAGCTTAGGGCAGTTTGCTTCACCCCTCCACTTT.

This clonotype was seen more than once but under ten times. The CDR3 DNA is TGTGCCAGCAGCTTGCGGGGCGGGAGAACAGATACGCAGTATTTT. Translation gives CASSLRGGRTDTQYF. This rearrangement joins TRBV7-9 to TRBJ2-3; 7 bases map to TRBD2. The V gene's germline CDR1 is SEHNR and CDR2 FQNEAQ (reference sequence). The CDR3 covers 15 residues. V was clipped by 3 bases and J by 3 bases; unmatched bases: 6. The full variable domain, its missing parts supplied by reference TRBV7-9 and TRBJ2-3, is DTGVSQNPRHKITKRGQNVTFRCDPISEHNRLYWYRQTLGQGPEFLTYFQNEAQLEKSRLLSDRFSAERPKGSFSTLEIQRTEQGDSAMYLCASSLRGGRTDTQYFGPGTRLTVL.

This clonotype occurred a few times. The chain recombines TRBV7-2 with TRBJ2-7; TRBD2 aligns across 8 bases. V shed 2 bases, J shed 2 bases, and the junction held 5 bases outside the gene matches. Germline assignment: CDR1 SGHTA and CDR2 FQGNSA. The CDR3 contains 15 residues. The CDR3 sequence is CASSLSSGSAYEQYF. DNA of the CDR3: TGTGCCAGCAGCTTATCCAGCGGGAGTGCCTACGAGCAGTACTTC. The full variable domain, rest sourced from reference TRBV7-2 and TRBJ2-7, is GAGVSQSPSNKVTEKGKDVELRCDPISGHTALYWYRQSLGQGLEFLIYFQGNSAPDKSGLPSDRFSAERTGGSVSTLTIQRTQQEDSAVYLCASSLSSGSAYEQYFGPGTRLTVT.

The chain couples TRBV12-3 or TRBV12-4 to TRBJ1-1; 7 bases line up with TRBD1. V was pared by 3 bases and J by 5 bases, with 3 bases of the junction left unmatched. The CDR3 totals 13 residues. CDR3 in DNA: TGTGCCAGCAGTTTCGGGACAGAGACTGAAGCTTTCTTT. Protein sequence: CASSFGTETEAFF.

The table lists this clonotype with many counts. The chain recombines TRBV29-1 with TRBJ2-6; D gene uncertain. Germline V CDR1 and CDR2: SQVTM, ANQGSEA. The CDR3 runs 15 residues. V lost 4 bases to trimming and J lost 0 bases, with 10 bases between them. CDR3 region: CSVAEFSSGANVLTF. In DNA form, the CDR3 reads TGCAGCGTTGCTGAATTCTCCTCTGGGGCCAACGTCCTGACTTTC.

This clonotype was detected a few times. CDR3 DNA sequence: TGTGCCAGCAGCCTCGACAGGGGGCTCACCGGGGAGCTGTTTTTT. Its protein is CASSLDRGLTGELFF. The chain links TRBV9 to TRBJ2-2, with TRBD1 identical over 10 bases. CDR3 length: 15 residues. With 4 bases clipped from V and 4 bases from J, the junction kept 4 bases outside the gene matches. CDR1 SGDLS and CDR2 YYNGEE come from the germline V gene.

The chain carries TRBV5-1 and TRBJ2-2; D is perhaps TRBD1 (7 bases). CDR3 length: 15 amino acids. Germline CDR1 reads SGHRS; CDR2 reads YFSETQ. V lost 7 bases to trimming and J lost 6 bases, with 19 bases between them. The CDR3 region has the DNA TGCGCCAGCGCCCTACAGGGGCGGGAAGCCGGGGAGCTGTTTTTT. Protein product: CASALQGREAGELFF.